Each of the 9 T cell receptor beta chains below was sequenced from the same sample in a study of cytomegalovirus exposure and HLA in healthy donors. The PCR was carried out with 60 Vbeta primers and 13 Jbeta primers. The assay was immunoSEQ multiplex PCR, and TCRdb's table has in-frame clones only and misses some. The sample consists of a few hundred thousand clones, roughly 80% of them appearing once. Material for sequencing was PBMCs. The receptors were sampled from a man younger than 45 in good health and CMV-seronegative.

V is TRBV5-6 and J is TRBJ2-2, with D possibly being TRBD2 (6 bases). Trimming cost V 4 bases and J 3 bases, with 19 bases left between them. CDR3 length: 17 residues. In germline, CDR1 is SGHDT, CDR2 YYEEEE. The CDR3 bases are TGTGCCAGCAGCCACGATCAAGGAGGGGCCTACACCGGGGAGCTGTTTTTT. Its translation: CASSHDQGGAYTGELFF.

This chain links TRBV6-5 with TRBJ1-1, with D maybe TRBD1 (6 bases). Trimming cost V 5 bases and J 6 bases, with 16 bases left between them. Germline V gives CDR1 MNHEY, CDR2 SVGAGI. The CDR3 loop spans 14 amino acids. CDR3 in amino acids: CASSPSGGVAEAFF. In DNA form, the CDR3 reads TGTGCCAGCAGTCCAAGCGGGGGCGTTGCTGAAGCTTTCTTT.

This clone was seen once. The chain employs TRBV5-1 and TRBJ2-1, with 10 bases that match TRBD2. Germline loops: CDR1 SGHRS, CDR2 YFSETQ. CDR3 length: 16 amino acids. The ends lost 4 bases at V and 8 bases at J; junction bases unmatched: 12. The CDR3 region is CASSPLASGGVDEQFF. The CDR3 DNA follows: TGCGCCAGCAGCCCACTTGCAAGCGGGGGGGTCGATGAGCAGTTCTTC.

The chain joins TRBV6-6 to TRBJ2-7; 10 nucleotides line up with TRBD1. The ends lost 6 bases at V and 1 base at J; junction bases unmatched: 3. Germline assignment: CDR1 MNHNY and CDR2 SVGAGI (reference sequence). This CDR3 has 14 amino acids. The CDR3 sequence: CASRGQGTSYEQYF. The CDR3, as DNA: TGTGCCAGCAGGGGACAGGGGACTTCCTACGAGCAGTACTTC.

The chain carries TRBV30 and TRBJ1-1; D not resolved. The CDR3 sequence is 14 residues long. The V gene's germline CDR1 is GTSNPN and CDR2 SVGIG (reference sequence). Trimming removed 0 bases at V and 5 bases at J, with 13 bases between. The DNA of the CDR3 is TGTGCCTGGAGTGTACAATCGGGTAGGACTGAAGCTTTCTTT. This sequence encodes CAWSVQSGRTEAFF.

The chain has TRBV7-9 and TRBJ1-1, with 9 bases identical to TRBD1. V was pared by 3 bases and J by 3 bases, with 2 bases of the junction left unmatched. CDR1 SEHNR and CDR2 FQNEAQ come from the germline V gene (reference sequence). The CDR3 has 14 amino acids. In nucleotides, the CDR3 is TGTGCCAGCAGCTTCCGGGACAGGGACACTGAAGCTTTCTTT. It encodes CASSFRDRDTEAFF.

The DNA of the CDR3 is TGTGCCAGCAGTTTATCGCAGGAATGGAATCAGCCCCAGCATTTT. The encoded protein is CASSLSQEWNQPQHF. The chain couples TRBV28 to TRBJ1-5; D unresolved. CDR3 size: 15 residues. The germline CDR1 and CDR2 sequences are MDHEN and SYDVKM. V was shortened by 1 base and J by 4 bases, with 11 bases between the two germline ends.

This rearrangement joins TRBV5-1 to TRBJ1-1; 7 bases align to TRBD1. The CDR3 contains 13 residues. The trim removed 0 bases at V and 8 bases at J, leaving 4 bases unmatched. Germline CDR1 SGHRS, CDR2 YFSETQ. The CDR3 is CASSLVEGAEAFF. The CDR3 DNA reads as TGCGCCAGCAGCTTGGTGGAGGGGGCCGAAGCTTTCTTT.

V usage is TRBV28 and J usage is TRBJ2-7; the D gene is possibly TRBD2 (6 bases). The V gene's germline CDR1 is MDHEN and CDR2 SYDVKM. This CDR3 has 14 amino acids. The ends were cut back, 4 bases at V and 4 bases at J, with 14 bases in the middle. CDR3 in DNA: TGTGCCAGCAGTTCCCGGGGAGGTGTTTACGAGCAGTACTTC. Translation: CASSSRGGVYEQYF.